This note documents a single TCR beta chain sequence. What it binds is unknown. The data were produced by immunoSEQ multiplex PCR, yet TCRdb's version contains in-frame clones alone and is incomplete. The sample lists 950,000 to 1,100,000 clones, 70% to 80% occurring once. The trim removed 5 bases at V and 6 bases at J, leaving 6 bases unmatched. The CDR3 has 14 amino acids. Germline V gene sequence: CDR1 KGHSH, CDR2 LQKENI. The data are from a study of shared clonotypes between healthy human individuals. Regarding the study as a whole: Non-shared clonotypes had lower generation probabilities than clonotypes shared by all four sorted-subset donors.

All participating donors were Caucasian adults from Nashville, Tennessee. Sequences were obtained from memory CD4+ T cells from PBMCs. The sample's subset: CD45RA-negative fraction. This sequence was found in a man younger than 35 in good health. Some clones in this sample may be carry-over from other donors' samples. The J gene is TRBJ2-1, the V gene TRBV18, with TRBD2 matching 8 bases. CDR3 DNA: TGTGCCAGCTCAGAGTCTAGCGGGTTCAATGAGCAGTTCTTC. Its translation: CASSESSGFNEQFF.